The source of this TCR beta chain is a study of graft-versus-host responses after intestinal transplantation. Graft tissue was processed to release intraepithelial and lamina propria lymphocytes. The CDR3 is made up of 15 amino acids. CDR1 and CDR2 from the germline V gene are SGHTA and FQGTGA. V was clipped by 5 bases and J by 4 bases; unmatched bases: 7. This table comes from immunoSEQ multiplex PCR, and its TCRdb copy is limited to in-frame clones, with some not included. The repertoire has approximately 5,000 clones, 65% to 80% of them found once; the top ten carry 6.5% to 8.5%. The sequence derives from a human patient who received an intestinal transplant, so some T cells may come from the graft donor. Specimen: ileum tissue, collected less than 240 days after intestinal transplant. V is TRBV7-3 and J is TRBJ2-3, with 9 bases fitting TRBD2. For the CDR3, the DNA is TGTGCCAGCAGCGCAAAACTAGCGGGCCCAGATACGCAGTATTTT. Amino acids: CASSAKLAGPDTQYF.